This TCR beta chain derives from a study of T-cell memory formation after mild COVID-19 (TCRdb year 2021). Some background on the complete study: Most TCR sequence clusters were specific to one of the two donors. Two young, previously healthy adult volunteers made up the cohort, one male and one female. Longitudinal TCRalpha and TCRbeta repertoire sequencing tracked T-cell clones expanding and contracting after mild COVID-19 in a couple of donors. What the study reported, not specific to this receptor: Balanced CD4/CD8 phenotypes were observed for clones contracting from day 15 to 85, whereas a bias towards CD4+ was observed for a second wave of clones expanding from day 15 to 37. The study covered only two mild cases, and larger cohorts including severe cases with pre-infection samples were considered necessary. Contracting CD4+ clones were located mainly in the CM and EM memory subsets, whereas CD8+ clones were found to be enriched in EMRA. Some responding clones were detected in pre-infection memory, suggesting pre-existing cross-reactive memory T cells joined the SARS-CoV-2 response. SARS-CoV-2 specificity of the second-wave clones peaking on day 37 was not confirmed.

Ficoll-Paque density gradient centrifugation was used to isolate PBMCs. The listed sequencing device is Illumina NovaSeq 6000. TCRalpha and TCRbeta cDNA libraries were built by 5'RACE with constant-segment primers, adding sample barcodes and unique molecular identifiers. RNA was extracted from every sample with Trizol reagent. Library amplification was performed in two PCR steps, and a second sample barcode and Illumina TruSeq adapters were introduced in the second step. The libraries were sequenced on an Illumina NovaSeq using 2 x 150 bp paired-end reads. Per the source publication's procedure: Reads were demultiplexed and collapsed into UMI-guided consensus sequences with migec v1.2.7. Using mixcr v2.1.11, UMI consensuses were aligned to TRA and TRB V and J templates and then assembled into clonotypes. Expanded or contracted clonotypes were those called significant by both edgeR and NoisET, with noise models trained on biological replicates. For edgeR calls, the thresholds were a false discovery rate-adjusted p below 0.01 and a log2 fold-change of 1. As an exploratory analysis of dynamics, max-normalized trajectories of the 1000 most abundant clonotypes were examined by PCA with hierarchical clustering. The CD4 or CD8 phenotype of responding clones was assigned using the separately sequenced CD4+ and CD8+ repertoires. The public reads were reprocessed in TCRdb via fastp at Q25 and MiXCR, keeping in-frame beta chains. Identical CDR3 proteins give one entry, which carries the most common genes and DNA. TCRdb, not the original authors, processed these V and J calls. This sample gives around 210,000 distinct CDR3 sequences in total; around 9.5% of them show up just once. The ten largest clones take up roughly 3.5% of the sample.

With respect to this clonotype: Its antigen remains unidentified. No clone much larger than this one lies a single base away; base qualities are absent.

V lost 5 bases and J lost 4 bases; the stretch between them is 21 bases long. The CDR3 goes from the cysteine to the phenylalanine over 16 residues. Only the CDR3 DNA is retained, 48 bases long and in frame from the first base. As encoded in the germline V gene (reference sequence), CDR1 is DFQATT while CDR2 is SNEGSKA. Sequencing was carried out using PBMCs or a T cell subset sorted from them (not recorded which). This TCR derives from a man between 18 and 35 years old who had mild COVID-19 (a few samples of this study predate the infection). The sample titles of this study are shuffled in the database, so cell type and time point are left out; the donor was told from shared clones. The chain couples TRBV20-1 to TRBJ1-3, with TRBD1 perhaps the D gene, on 5 matching bases. In nucleotides, the sequence is TGCAGTGCTGGGACCACATCGGGCCCCGGCGGAAACACCATATATTTT. It specifies CSAGTTSGPGGNTIYF.